What follows is one T cell receptor beta chain and its context. In the study's own analysis: Researchers report that nucleated cell counts were estimated from reference gene primer amplification. Sequenced by immunoSEQ multiplex PCR; TCRdb stores in-frame clones only, minus some. Clone size and the V and J calls come from that table; the DNA yielded D and trimming. The sample yields around 200,000 clones, 65% to 85% seen once. This entry belongs to a study of blood T cell repertoires in COVID-19. About the research overall: PBMCs, B-cell-depleted T cells, or T cells provided the cDNA or gDNA that made up the material.

Sequencing used peripheral blood. The TCR comes from a man aged 50 to 60 with active or convalescent COVID-19.

The CDR3 nucleotides are TGCAGTGCTCGTGACAGGGTGGGCTCACCCCTCCACTTT. It is translated as CSARDRVGSPLHF. V usage is TRBV20-1 and J usage is TRBJ1-6; 7 bases are shared with TRBD1. The CDR3 has 13 residues. Germline CDR1 is DFQATT and CDR2 is SNEGSKA (reference sequence). V lost 5 bases to trimming and J lost 10 bases; unmatched junction nucleotides: 8.